These 8 T cell receptor beta chains were all obtained from the same sample, sequenced in a study of glioma-infiltrating T cells after dendritic cell vaccination. Produced via immunoSEQ multiplex PCR; TCRdb's table is partial and in-frame only. The data show 2,000 to 2,500 clones, roughly four fifths seen once. The time point was: after dendritic cell vaccination, including at tumor progression/relapse. Monocyte-derived dendritic cells, cultured less than 8 days with IL-4 and GM-CSF, were pulsed with autologous tumor lysate. Sequencing used tumor tissue, obtained after dendritic cell vaccination. These receptors originate from a human donor with glioblastoma.

This clone was seen a handful of times. V usage is TRBV7-9 and J usage is TRBJ2-3; the D gene is possibly TRBD2 (7 bases). Germline CDR1 and CDR2: SEHNR and FQNEAQ (reference sequence). V was clipped by 6 bases and J by 1 base, with 14 bases between them. This CDR3 is 15 amino acids long. CDR3 nucleotides: TGTGCCAGCAGGAGAGGGGGGGCGCGCACAGATACGCAGTATTTT. This translates into CASRRGGARTDTQYF.

The V and J genes are TRBV5-4 and TRBJ2-7; a possible D gene is TRBD1 (5 bases). Trimming cost V 3 bases and J 4 bases, with 14 bases left between them. The CDR3 has 14 amino acids. The germline V gene encodes CDR1 SGHNT and CDR2 YYREEE (reference sequence). This CDR3 reads CASSSGLDPYEQYF. For the CDR3, the DNA is TGTGCCAGCAGCTCAGGGCTAGACCCATACGAGCAGTACTTC. Full variable domain (rest looked up from reference TRBV5-4 and TRBJ2-7): ETGVTQSPTHLIKTRGQQVTLRCSSQSGHNTVSWYQQALGQGPQFIFQYYREEENGRGNFPPRFSGLQFPNYSSELNVNALELDDSALYLCASSSGLDPYEQYFGPGTRLTVT.

This rearrangement joins TRBV2 to TRBJ2-6; 10 bases align to TRBD2. The germline V gene has CDR1 SNHLY and CDR2 FYNNEI. Germline trimming cut 5 bases from V and 0 bases from J; bases unmatched to any gene: 10. This CDR3 contains 19 residues. The CDR3 DNA follows: TGTGCCAGCAGTCCCCTAGGATGGACTAGCGGCTCTGGGGCCAACGTCCTGACTTTC. Translation: CASSPLGWTSGSGANVLTF.

The chain joins TRBV5-1 to TRBJ2-3, with 9 bases identical to TRBD1. Germline V gene data show CDR1 as SGHRS and CDR2 as YFSETQ. V lost 3 bases to trimming and J lost 2 bases; unmatched junction nucleotides: 4. The CDR3 covers 15 residues. The CDR3 region is CASSWGDRDTDTQYF. CDR3 in DNA: TGCGCCAGCAGCTGGGGGGACAGGGACACAGATACGCAGTATTTT.

This chain links TRBV19 with TRBJ2-1, with TRBD2 matching 9 bases. Germline lookup yields CDR1 LNHDA and CDR2 SQIVND (reference sequence). After removal of 3 bases from V and 5 bases from J, the junction contained 5 bases not matched to a gene. The CDR3 length is 15 residues. As DNA, the CDR3 is TGTGCCAGTAGTATCCTAGCGGGGACTAACAATGAGCAGTTCTTC. It specifies CASSILAGTNNEQFF.

V and J are TRBV7-2 and TRBJ2-1; weak D call: TRBD2 (5 bases). This CDR3 has 15 residues. The V end lost 1 base, the J end lost 0 bases, and 7 bases lay between the germline ends. The germline V gene encodes CDR1 SGHTA and CDR2 FQGNSA. The CDR3 loop reads CASSLGAASYNEQFF. In nucleotides, the CDR3 is TGTGCCAGCAGCTTAGGAGCGGCCTCCTACAATGAGCAGTTCTTC.

The chain carries TRBV30 and TRBJ2-1, with 15 bases fitting TRBD2. The CDR3 extends over 21 amino acids. The J segment lost 0 bases and the V segment lost 5 bases, leaving 17 bases of the junction unmatched. The germline CDR1 and CDR2 sequences are GTSNPN and SVGIG (reference sequence). CDR3 sequence (DNA): TGTGCCTGGGCACGGCGTTTGGGACTAGCGGGAGGTCGCTCCTCCTACAATGAGCAGTTCTTC. Protein sequence: CAWARRLGLAGGRSSYNEQFF.

The chain uses TRBV7-3 and TRBJ1-2, with 9 nucleotides matching TRBD1. Per germline, CDR1 SGHTA and CDR2 FQGTGA. The length of the CDR3 is 14 residues. Losses at the gene ends were 5 bases for V and 7 bases for J; bases not matched to a gene: 8. The CDR3 spells CASSTTGGSSGYTF. The CDR3 nucleotides are TGTGCCAGCAGCACGACAGGGGGTTCAAGTGGCTACACCTTC.